The present TCR beta chain was sequenced within a study of blood T cells in healthy people across ages (dated by TCRdb to about 2015). In the study overall: In model experiments, template switching captured roughly one uniquely barcoded TCR beta cDNA molecule for every two T cells. The study analyzed two additional independent replicas of 1 million unique cDNA reads from the same blood draw for two donors, one aged 18 to 30 and one aged 80 or older. The donors were divided into four age groups: young (average roughly 15 years), middle-aged (about 41), aged (about 60) and long-lived (about 80). To avoid experimental bias, donors of different ages were spread randomly across the sequencing lanes. Age-related changes in TCR beta repertoire diversity were measured in the study by deep sequencing normalized with unique cDNA molecular identifiers. General study outcomes and caveats: As age increased, observed TCR beta diversity per million T cells dropped in a roughly linear way, and a significant reduction was already evident by age roughly 40. The long-lived group showed more naive CD4+ T cells, fewer expanded clones and increased TCR diversity than the aged group, suggesting age selection. Because donor CMV infection status was unknown, age-related changes in expanded clonotypes were potentially confounded. The percentage of naive T cells measured by flow cytometry correlated strongly with observed TCR beta diversity. Estimates of total diversity based on one million sequenced T cells were considered lower bounds and underestimates. Conclusive comparison of naive and antigen-experienced compartments was prevented by the profiling of bulk unsorted PBMCs.

Library creation used 5' RACE. The data were produced on an Illumina HiSeq 2500. The second PCR ran for about 6 to 12 cycles and used a J-beta primer mix along with a sample-barcoded 5' primer. A template-switch 5' adaptor carrying 12 random nucleotides introduced a unique molecular identifier onto each TCR beta cDNA molecule. Each sample yielded at least 3 million CDR3-containing paired-end reads. First-strand cDNA synthesis was performed from all RNA using the Mint cDNA synthesis kit, with priming by a TRBC-specific oligonucleotide. Following uracil-DNA glycosylase treatment, all cDNA underwent a first 18-cycle PCR with the universal primers M1SS and BC2_uni_R. As for the original processing: For normalization, 1 million high-quality reads were randomly selected from each sample, with every read carrying a distinct molecular identifier. Instead of being binned into consensus sequences, reads with shared molecular identifiers were discarded. CDR3 identification, clonotype clustering and error correction used MiTCR with a Q25 quality threshold and the strictest error-elimination algorithm. A nonparametric unseen species model using Euler transformation provided a lower-bound estimate of total TCR beta diversity. TCRdb's own reprocessing of the public reads used fastp at Q25 and MiXCR and kept productive beta chains. Every entry covers one CDR3 protein and lists the most common genes and DNA from its rows. These V and J calls derive from TCRdb rather than the authors' analysis. Present in this sample are around 1,100,000 distinct CDR3 sequences, about two fifths of which were seen just once. Clones ranked in the top ten supply around 13% of the sample.

The roughly 37 donors, aged about 6 to 95 years, were systemically healthy Caucasian individuals from Russia. Around 9.7 milliliters of peripheral blood were collected from each donor into EDTA-treated Vacutainer tubes. Ficoll-Paque density-gradient centrifugation was used to isolate PBMCs, with at least 7 million obtained per sample. Trizol reagent was used to extract total RNA from the PBMCs, yielding at least 5.5 micrograms per sample. For every donor, flow cytometry on a PBMC aliquot measured the percentage of naive CD45RAhigh/CD27high T cells. A word on this clonotype: Its specific antigen is unknown. Nothing much larger sits one base from this clone, and base qualities are not available.

The TCR sequence derives from a man younger than 30 in good health. Source material: blood.

The CDR3 sequence is CASSGSRGNIQYF. In nucleotides, the sequence is TGTGCCAGCTCCGGGAGCAGGGGAAACATTCAGTACTTC. The rearrangement combines TRBV6-5 with TRBJ2-4; the D element could tentatively be TRBD1 or TRBD2, as 6 bases agree for each. Spanning cysteine to phenylalanine, the CDR3 consists of 13 amino acids. The read is trimmed to its CDR3 DNA, 39 bases read in frame from base 1. The germline V gene yields MNHEY for CDR1 and SVGAGI for CDR2. Between the V and J ends, shortened by 8 bases and 6 bases respectively, the junction contains 14 bases.